The 23 T cell receptor beta chains presented below share a single source sample, sequenced in a study of control samples from healthy donors and cancer patients. Clones were read by immunoSEQ multiplex PCR, and TCRdb kept only the in-frame ones, dropping some. The repertoire holds approximately 89,000 clones, about 89% seen once, with roughly 20% in the top ten. Sequencing was done on a sample of blood. These receptors were taken from a man aged 25-45 years in good health.

V usage is TRBV5-6 and J usage is TRBJ1-6, with D possibly matching TRBD1 (5 bases). The CDR3 runs to 13 residues. Germline assignment: CDR1 SGHDT and CDR2 YYEEEE. Trimming cost V 0 bases and J 10 bases, with 8 bases left between them. The CDR3 DNA sequence: TGTGCCAGCAGCTTGGCCAGGGTCTCACCCCTCCACTTT. This codes for CASSLARVSPLHF.

J is TRBJ1-2 and V is TRBV6-5, with 7 bases identical to TRBD1. Trimming took 1 base from V and 8 from J; bases not matched to a gene: 7. Germline CDR1 reads MNHEY; CDR2 reads SVGAGI. This CDR3 is built from 14 residues. CDR3 protein: CASSYLGGGEGYTF. The CDR3 DNA sequence: TGTGCCAGCAGTTACTTAGGAGGGGGCGAAGGCTACACCTTC.

The chain couples TRBV19 to TRBJ1-1; tentative D call: TRBD1 (5 bases). The V gene's germline CDR1 is LNHDA and CDR2 SQIVND (reference sequence). The CDR3 sequence is 14 residues long. The ends were cut back, 3 bases at V and 4 bases at J, with 12 bases in the middle. The CDR3 loop is CASSMLGASTEAFF. CDR3 sequence (DNA): TGTGCCAGTAGTATGCTAGGGGCTAGCACTGAAGCTTTCTTT.

The chain carries TRBV25-1 and TRBJ2-5; 11 nucleotides agree with TRBD2. The CDR3 sequence is 13 residues long. The germline gives CDR1 MGHDK, CDR2 SYGVNS. The J segment lost 4 bases and the V segment lost 10 bases, leaving 5 bases of the junction unmatched. The CDR3 sequence is CATLAGGRETQYF. CDR3 DNA: TGTGCCACGCTAGCGGGGGGAAGAGAGACCCAGTACTTC. The full variable domain, with the rest looked up from reference TRBV25-1 and TRBJ2-5, is EADIYQTPRYLVIGTGKKITLECSQTMGHDKMYWYQQDPGMELHLIHYSYGVNSTEKGDLSSESTVSRIRTEHFPLTLESARPSHTSQYLCATLAGGRETQYFGPGTRLLVL.

The V gene is TRBV11-2, the J gene TRBJ2-1; tentatively, D is TRBD1 (5 bases). Trimming took off 2 bases at V and 12 bases at J, with 8 bases between the two ends. The CDR3 is made up of 11 amino acids. Germline CDR1 reads SGHAT; CDR2 reads FQNNGV. The CDR3 bases are TGTGCCAGCAGCTTACAGGGAAGGCAGTTCTTC. It yields the protein CASSLQGRQFF.

The V call is TRBV6-2 or TRBV6-3, the J call TRBJ2-5; D is possibly TRBD1 (6 bases). Germline V gene data show CDR1 as MNHEY and CDR2 as SVGEGT. The length of the CDR3 is 15 residues. V was pared by 3 bases and J by 0 bases, with 11 bases between. The CDR3, as DNA: TGTGCCAGCAGTTATCAGGGGTTTAACCAAGAGACCCAGTACTTC. Translation: CASSYQGFNQETQYF.

This chain links TRBV5-6 with TRBJ2-7; TRBD1 is a possible D gene (5 bases). Deletions cut 0 bases from V and 6 bases from J, with 13 bases between. Germline V gives CDR1 SGHDT, CDR2 YYEEEE. CDR3 length: 14 residues. CDR3 sequence: CASSLDRYSAEQYV. The CDR3 bases are TGTGCCAGCAGCTTGGACAGGTACAGTGCCGAGCAGTACGTC.

CDR3 sequence: CASSSPQGAPYSPLHF. DNA for the CDR3: TGTGCCAGCAGCTCCCCACAGGGGGCCCCTTATTCACCCCTCCACTTT. J is TRBJ1-6 and V is TRBV11-2; 9 positions match TRBD1. CDR3 length equals 16 residues. V lost 4 bases and J lost 8; bases outside the gene matches: 9. Germline CDR1 SGHAT, CDR2 FQNNGV.

The chain recombines TRBV29-1 with TRBJ1-1; 9 nucleotides align to TRBD1. The CDR3 loop spans 13 amino acids. Unmatched junction bases numbered 4, after V lost 5 bases and J lost 3 bases. Germline CDR1 reads SQVTM; CDR2 reads ANQGSEA. CDR3 nucleotide sequence: TGCAGCGTTCGGACAGGGGACGACACTGAAGCTTTCTTT. Translated: CSVRTGDDTEAFF.

V is TRBV27 and J is TRBJ2-6; weak D call: TRBD1 (6 bases). Trimming took 5 bases from V and 0 from J, leaving 11 bases between them. Per the germline V gene, CDR1 is MNHEY and CDR2 is SMNVEV (reference sequence). The CDR3 has 16 amino acids. In DNA, the CDR3 is TGTGCCAGCAGTCCACAGGGCCACTCTGGGGCCAACGTCCTGACTTTC. Translated: CASSPQGHSGANVLTF.

The genes are TRBV5-1 and TRBJ2-1, with 8 positions matching TRBD1. The germline V gene has CDR1 SGHRS and CDR2 YFSETQ. This CDR3 has 14 residues. Germline trimming cut 1 base from V and 8 bases from J; bases unmatched to any gene: 5. CDR3 region: CASSLWTGQDEQFF. The CDR3 bases are TGCGCCAGCAGCTTGTGGACAGGGCAGGATGAGCAGTTCTTC.

This clone was observed a handful of times. J is TRBJ2-5 and V is TRBV4-1, with D unresolved. This CDR3 is 18 amino acids long. Trimming shortened V by 0 bases and J by 1 base, and 18 bases separated the two germline ends. The germline V gene has CDR1 MGHRA and CDR2 YSYEKL. CDR3 loop: CASSQDSILGGTQETQYF. CDR3 sequence (DNA): TGCGCCAGCAGCCAAGATTCAATATTAGGCGGCACCCAAGAGACCCAGTACTTC.

The chain uses TRBV28 and TRBJ1-3; D ambiguous. CDR1 MDHEN and CDR2 SYDVKM come from the germline V gene. V lost 5 bases and J lost 0, with 8 bases in between. The CDR3 extends over 14 amino acids. CDR3 nucleotide sequence: TGTGCCAGCAGTGCCTACAACTCTGGAAACACCATATATTTT. Encoded protein: CASSAYNSGNTIYF.

The J gene is TRBJ2-1, the V gene TRBV10-1; perhaps TRBD1 as D (5 bases). V gave up 4 bases and J gave up 6 bases, with 10 bases separating them. CDR1 is WNHNN and CDR2 is SYGVQD in the germline V gene (reference sequence). This CDR3 region has 13 residues. As DNA, the CDR3 is TGCGCCAGCAGTGCGGACACCATCAATGAGCAGTTCTTC. Encoded protein: CASSADTINEQFF.

V is TRBV11-2 and J is TRBJ2-2; D remains unclear. The CDR3 loop spans 15 amino acids. V lost 5 bases and J lost 1, with 11 bases in between. Germline V gene lookup returns CDR1 SGHAT and CDR2 FQNNGV. CDR3 region: CASSPGTRNTGELFF. CDR3 sequence (DNA): TGTGCCAGCAGCCCTGGAACCCGGAACACCGGGGAGCTGTTTTTT.

This chain links TRBV6-1 with TRBJ2-3; 9 positions match TRBD2. CDR3 length equals 16 residues. V lost 4 bases and J lost 5; bases outside the gene matches: 10. Germline CDR1 MNHNS, CDR2 SASEGT. The CDR3 loop is CASSARLAGVRDTQYF. The CDR3 nucleotides read TGTGCCAGCAGTGCCCGATTAGCGGGGGTCCGAGATACGCAGTATTTT.

The chain couples TRBV24-1 to TRBJ2-1; D is ambiguous. Germline CDR1 reads KGHDR; CDR2 reads SFDVKD. CDR3 length: 14 amino acids. With 4 bases removed from V and 10 bases from J, the gap between germline ends came to 16 bases. CDR3 residues: CATSEPGLNEEQFF. The DNA for the CDR3 is TGTGCCACCAGTGAGCCCGGGCTCAACGAAGAGCAGTTCTTC.

The genes are TRBV29-1 and TRBJ2-3; TRBD1 agrees at 11 bases. In germline, CDR1 is SQVTM, CDR2 ANQGSEA. The trim removed 4 bases at V and 4 bases at J, leaving 4 bases unmatched. This CDR3 comprises 14 residues. CDR3 DNA: TGCAGCGTTGGGGGACAGGGGGTTTCAGATACGCAGTATTTT. Amino acids: CSVGGQGVSDTQYF.

CDR3 in amino acids: CASSNTAADTQYF. CDR3 DNA sequence: TGTGCCAGCAGCAATACAGCGGCAGATACGCAGTATTTT. The chain combines TRBV21-1 with TRBJ2-3; TRBD2 is the table's D call, not checked against the DNA. TRBV21-1 is deemed a pseudogene. The CDR3 consists of 13 residues.

In this sample, this clone turned up once. V is TRBV2 and J is TRBJ1-1; TRBD1 aligns across 7 bases. With V trimmed by 4 bases and J by 3 bases, 5 bases remained unmatched. CDR1 is SNHLY and CDR2 is FYNNEI in the germline V gene. This CDR3 spans 14 amino acids. CDR3 region: CASSVKGADTEAFF. The CDR3 DNA sequence: TGTGCCAGCAGTGTGAAGGGGGCCGACACTGAAGCTTTCTTT.

The chain uses TRBV6-2 or TRBV6-3 and TRBJ1-1, with D hard to call. With 1 base removed from V and 0 bases from J, the gap between germline ends came to 6 bases. Per germline, CDR1 MNHEY and CDR2 SVGEGT. This CDR3 spans 14 amino acids. Here the CDR3 DNA reads TGTGCCAGCAGTTACTTAGGGTTGAACACTGAAGCTTTCTTT. Protein product: CASSYLGLNTEAFF.

The V call is TRBV7-9, the J call TRBJ2-7; no definite D call. The CDR3 loop spans 15 amino acids. The germline gives CDR1 SEHNR, CDR2 FQNEAQ (reference sequence). Between the trimmed V and J ends, which lost 5 bases and 4 bases, there was a span of 18 bases. CDR3 sequence (DNA): TGTGCCAGCAGCAGCGCCGGCAGCCGAAGTTACGAGCAGTACTTC. Amino acids: CASSSAGSRSYEQYF.

The gene calls are TRBV5-4 and TRBJ2-2, with 12 bases lining up with TRBD2. The CDR3 contains 15 residues. Losses at the gene ends were 4 bases for V and 4 bases for J; bases not matched to a gene: 2. Germline CDR1 reads SGHNT; CDR2 reads YYREEE (reference sequence). This chain's CDR3 is CASSPSGGATGELFF. CDR3 DNA: TGTGCCAGCAGCCCTAGCGGGGGGGCCACCGGGGAGCTGTTTTTT.